This T cell receptor (beta chain) was sequenced in a study of cytomegalovirus exposure and HLA in healthy donors. 13 Jbeta primers and 60 Vbeta primers were used for the PCR. The method was immunoSEQ multiplex PCR; TCRdb's version includes in-frame clones alone and lacks a portion of them. The repertoire table contains 95,000 to 150,000 clones. Study-level points and caveats: It was reported in a later analysis that an Asian-associated ancestry cluster showed fewer N-insertions than the approximately 700-donor mean. Some V segments could not be told apart, so they were left out, TRBV6-2 and TRBV6-3 among them. Across donors, sequencing depth was assumed by presence/absence analyses to be roughly uniform.

The junction had 3 bases not matched to a gene; V was cut back by 8 bases and J by 0 bases. The length of the CDR3 is 13 residues. Germline CDR1 reads GTSNPN; CDR2 reads SVGIG (reference sequence). With regard to this clone: Its antigen remains unidentified.

The sequencing sample was made of PBMCs. This sequence joins TRBV30 and TRBJ2-2, with 7 bases aligning to TRBD1. This TCR was sampled from a man aged 18 to 29 in good health and CMV-seronegative. The CDR3 loop is CAVDRANTGELFF. The CDR3 DNA reads as TGTGCCGTTGACAGGGCGAACACCGGGGAGCTGTTTTTT.